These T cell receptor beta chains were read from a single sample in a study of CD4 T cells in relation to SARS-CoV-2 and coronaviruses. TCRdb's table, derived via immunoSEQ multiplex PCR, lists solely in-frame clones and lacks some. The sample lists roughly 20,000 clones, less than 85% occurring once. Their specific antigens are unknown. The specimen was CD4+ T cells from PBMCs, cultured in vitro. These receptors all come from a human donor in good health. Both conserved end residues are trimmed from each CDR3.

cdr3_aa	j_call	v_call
ASSWTEFYEQY	TRBJ2-7	TRBV6-5
SAPSAYEQY	TRBJ2-7	TRBV20-1
ASSPSGTDGYT	TRBJ1-2	TRBV18
ASETGTNTGELF	TRBJ2-2	TRBV19
SASAVSYNEQF	TRBJ2-1	TRBV20-1
ASSLAEGFGTDTQY	TRBJ2-3	TRBV5-1
ATGTPDFYEQY	TRBJ2-7	TRBV15
AISESGGNYGYT	TRBJ1-2	TRBV10-3
ASSLLPIHTDTQY	TRBJ2-3	TRBV9
ASSLAWRGRTDTQY	TRBJ2-3	TRBV7-9
ASSQERAGAVWTQY	TRBJ2-5	TRBV3-1/TRBV3-2
ASSLGQGVGNTIY	TRBJ1-3	TRBV11-2
ASSKEEVVRTGSYNEQF	TRBJ2-1	TRBV21-1
SASNGPSYEQY	TRBJ2-7	TRBV20-1
ASSSGSTNTGELF	TRBJ2-2	TRBV18
ASHVAGTDTQY	TRBJ2-3	TRBV25-1
ASSQEGILRGSPLH	TRBJ1-6	TRBV3-1/TRBV3-2
ASWGQGAYGYT	TRBJ1-2	TRBV18
ASSRSLPGLAEEETQY	TRBJ2-5	TRBV9
AISRGGQETQY	TRBJ2-5	TRBV10-3
ASTETGFRHGYT	TRBJ1-2	TRBV7-8
ASSLQYSVMNTEAF	TRBJ1-1	TRBV18
ASSIEDPQDEQF	TRBJ2-1	TRBV19
ASSGQGANYNEQF	TRBJ2-1	TRBV2
ASSRGGLAGGEQY	TRBJ2-7	TRBV5-1
ASSIPTAPVSYT	TRBJ1-2	TRBV19
ASSKVKSSYNEQF	TRBJ2-1	TRBV21-1
AIRPGTGTYNEQF	TRBJ2-1	TRBV28
ASSFRGQPQH	TRBJ1-5	TRBV7-9
ASSVGLGSTGSSTDTQY	TRBJ2-3	TRBV9
ASSLGITSVGETQY	TRBJ2-5	TRBV7-6
ASSNRLDRASTDTQY	TRBJ2-3	TRBV21-1
ASSPGTVTYEQY	TRBJ2-7	TRBV3-1/TRBV3-2
SASMRAGSYNEQF	TRBJ2-1	TRBV20-1
SVTDRETYEQY	TRBJ2-7	TRBV29-1
ASSVVRSGYT	TRBJ1-2	TRBV9
ASSTRNRGGHQPQH	TRBJ1-5	TRBV19
ASSSTEGGQPQH	TRBJ1-5	TRBV2
ASSSRTGAGHEQY	TRBJ2-7	TRBV7-9
SASLPSGPYEQY	TRBJ2-7	TRBV20-1
ASSLQLNTEAF	TRBJ1-1	TRBV5-1
ASTYSGVGGNQPQH	TRBJ1-5	TRBV19
ASSPIQAGNTEAF	TRBJ1-1	TRBV18
SVEPGVGGYT	TRBJ1-2	TRBV29-1
ASGSRETQY	TRBJ2-5	TRBV12-5
ASSESVGEQY	TRBJ2-7	TRBV10-2
ASSRNYEQY	TRBJ2-7	TRBV12-3/TRBV12-4
ASSSQGAGDEQF	TRBJ2-1	TRBV5-1
ATSDSQSMVDEQF	TRBJ2-1	TRBV24-1
ASQSGGSSNTQY	TRBJ2-3	TRBV7-9
ASTLRRDGEQY	TRBJ2-7	TRBV11-2
ASSLGSESDVGGYT	TRBJ1-2	TRBV28
ASNRAMNTEAF	TRBJ1-1	TRBV7-9
ASSAGGTGAYNEQF	TRBJ2-1	TRBV6-1
ASSQGLAGGELF	TRBJ2-2	TRBV3-1/TRBV3-2
ASRGTVNTEAF	TRBJ1-1	TRBV7-3
ASSDRGEKLF	TRBJ1-4	TRBV2
AISDSGRGDYGYT	TRBJ1-2	TRBV10-3
ASSLGQGSNQPQH	TRBJ1-5	TRBV18